The TCR beta chain described here comes from a study of brain T cells in children with intractable seizures. Study-wide findings and caveats: HCMV serostatus was not known, and viral specificity came from CDR3 similarity only.

Assay used: immunoSEQ multiplex PCR; TCRdb lists only in-frame clones, some missing. The sample yields about 340,000 clones, 93% seen once. Time point noted: blood from clinic visit 5 months post-surgery; TSC patient then seizure free. The sequenced cases were selected for having the highest brain T cell transcript signatures. Patients received at least one anti-epileptic drug before surgery. The junction had 7 bases not matched to a gene; V was cut back by 2 bases and J by 7 bases. CDR1 is SEHNR, CDR2 FQNEAQ, per germline (reference sequence). The CDR3 runs to 17 residues. Worth noting for this clone: The antigen is unknown.

The TCR was taken from a boy in the first two years of life with tuberous sclerosis and intractable seizures. The sequences come from peripheral blood, collected less than 6 months after surgery. The rearrangement links TRBV7-9 to TRBJ2-1; 14 bases line up with TRBD2. CDR3 region: CASSLFGGLAGGNEQFF. In DNA, the CDR3 is TGTGCCAGCAGCTTATTCGGTGGACTAGCGGGGGGTAATGAGCAGTTCTTC.